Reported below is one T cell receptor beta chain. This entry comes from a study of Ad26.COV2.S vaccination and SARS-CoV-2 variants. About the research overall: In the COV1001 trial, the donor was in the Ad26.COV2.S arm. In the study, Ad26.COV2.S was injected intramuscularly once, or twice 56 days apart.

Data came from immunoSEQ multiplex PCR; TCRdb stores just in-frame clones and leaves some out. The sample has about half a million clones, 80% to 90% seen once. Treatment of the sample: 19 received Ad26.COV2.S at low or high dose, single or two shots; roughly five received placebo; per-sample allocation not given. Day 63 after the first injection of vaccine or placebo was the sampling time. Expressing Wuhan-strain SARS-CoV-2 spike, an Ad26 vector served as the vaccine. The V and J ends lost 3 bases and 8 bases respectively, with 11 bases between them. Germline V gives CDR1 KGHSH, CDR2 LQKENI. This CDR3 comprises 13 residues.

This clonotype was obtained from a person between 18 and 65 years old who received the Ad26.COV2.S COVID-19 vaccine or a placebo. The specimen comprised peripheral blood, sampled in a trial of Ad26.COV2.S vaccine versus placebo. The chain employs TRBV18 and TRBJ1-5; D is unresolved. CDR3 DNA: TGTGCCAGCTCACCGGCCGAGGTTGAGCCCCAGCATTTT. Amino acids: CASSPAEVEPQHF. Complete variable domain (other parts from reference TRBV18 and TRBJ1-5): NAGVMQNPRHLVRRRGQEARLRCSPMKGHSHVYWYRQLPEEGLKFMVYLQKENIIDESGMPKERFSAEFPKEGPSILRIQQVVRGDSAAYFCASSPAEVEPQHFGDGTRLSIL.